Listed here is a single T cell receptor (beta chain). The data belong to a study of identical twins. The CDR3 contains 15 residues. Trimming cost V 0 bases and J 3 bases, with 10 bases left between them. CDR1 and CDR2 from the germline V gene are LGHNA and YSLEER. A template switching step contributed a universal primer site, while unique molecular identifiers were present in the cDNA. TCRdb reanalysed the 5' RACE reads using MiXCR and keeps one entry per CDR3 protein. The sample lists 350,000 to 450,000 distinct CDR3 sequences; approximately 17% were seen once. The V call is TRBV4-3, the J call TRBJ2-3, with D possibly matching TRBD2 (6 bases). This sequence originates from a man aged 50 to 60 in good health. Input material: naive T cells sorted from blood. The CDR3 is CASSQDPTRTDTQYF. The CDR3 nucleotides are TGCGCCAGCAGCCAAGATCCGACTAGAACAGATACGCAGTATTTT.